This TCR beta chain was identified in a study of blood T cell repertoires in COVID-19. Two negative PCRs, clearance, or symptom resolution characterized the recovered Cohort 3 donors. Authors' analysis steps: Cell counts per sample came from amplifying reference gene primers. The data were produced by immunoSEQ multiplex PCR, yet TCRdb's version contains in-frame clones alone and is incomplete. The V and J calls and clone size were taken over from that table, and D and trimming were inferred from the DNA. The sample holds approximately 280,000 clones, roughly 89% seen once. The specimen sequenced was PBMCs or T cells enriched from blood (not recorded which). The TCR was taken from a woman aged 40 to 50 who had recovered from COVID-19.

This CDR3 reads CASSLNLGTGRYGYTF. DNA of the CDR3: TGTGCCAGCAGCTTAAACCTGGGGACAGGTCGGTATGGCTACACCTTC. J is TRBJ1-2 and V is TRBV7-9, with 8 positions matching TRBD1. Germline assignment: CDR1 SEHNR and CDR2 FQNEAQ (reference sequence). The CDR3 extends over 16 amino acids. Losses at the gene ends were 2 bases for V and 5 bases for J; bases not matched to a gene: 10.